These 11 T cell receptor beta chains share one sample of origin, sequenced in a study of T-cell reconstitution after alpha-beta-depleted transplantation in children. Unique molecular identifiers were incorporated during preparation of the TCRbeta library. TCRdb itself ran the PCR reads through MiXCR, one entry per CDR3 protein. The sample includes a few hundred thousand distinct CDR3 sequences, about a quarter of them seen just once. This specimen consisted of PBMCs, mostly from graft donor cells, obtained 180 days after TCRalphabeta/CD19-depleted stem cell transplant. The receptors derive from a male patient younger than 18 who had a stem cell transplant for acute lymphoblastic leukemia, so the T cells may come from the graft donor.

This clonotype has more than one count but fewer than ten. The rearrangement links TRBV5-1 to TRBJ2-5, with TRBD2 identical over 7 bases. Germline V gene sequence: CDR1 SGHRS, CDR2 YFSETQ. The CDR3 has 15 amino acids. The ends lost 3 bases at V and 2 bases at J; junction bases unmatched: 7. The CDR3 DNA is TGCGCCAGCAGCTGGGGGGGGACTACTCAAGAGACCCAGTACTTC. Its translation is CASSWGGTTQETQYF.

This clonotype was observed at least ten times. The chain links TRBV20-1 to TRBJ1-6; D may be TRBD1 (5 bases). V shed 5 bases and J shed 9 bases, with 14 bases lying between them. CDR3 length equals 13 residues. Looked up from germline, CDR1 is DFQATT and CDR2 is SNEGSKA (reference sequence). CDR3 sequence reads: CSAGQGLASPLHF. The CDR3 region has the DNA TGCAGTGCTGGGCAGGGTCTTGCTTCACCCCTCCACTTT.

The chain links TRBV7-9 to TRBJ2-7, with no clear D. Germline-derived CDR1 and CDR2 are SEHNR and FQNEAQ (reference sequence). This CDR3 comprises 11 residues. The V end lost 1 base, the J end lost 6 bases, and 4 bases lay between the germline ends. This CDR3 is CASSLVVEQYF. The CDR3 DNA reads TGTGCCAGCAGCTTAGTTGTCGAGCAGTACTTC.

With respect to this clonotype: One end of the junction does not line up with germline, which may come from a read error. The chain is built from TRBV20-1 and TRBJ2-7; 9 nucleotides agree with TRBD2. This CDR3 comprises 14 residues. The V gene's germline CDR1 is DFQATT and CDR2 SNEGSKA (reference sequence). The CDR3 DNA sequence: TGCAGAGCTAGCAGGGGGACTAGCTCTCACGAGCAGTACTTC. This translates into CRASRGTSSHEQYF.

The V call is TRBV10-3, the J call TRBJ2-7; 12 bases are a match to TRBD2. The CDR3 contains 19 residues. J gave up 0 bases and V 3 bases, and 12 bases lay outside the gene matches. CDR1 ENHRY and CDR2 SYGVKD come from the germline V gene. CDR3: CAISDPLTSGRGSSYEQYF. As DNA, the CDR3 is TGTGCCATCAGTGACCCCCTGACTAGCGGGAGAGGAAGCTCCTACGAGCAGTACTTC.

This clonotype was observed a few times. The chain combines TRBV29-1 with TRBJ2-3, with 7 bases fitting TRBD2. Germline loops: CDR1 SQVTM, CDR2 ANQGSEA. Unmatched junction bases numbered 6, after V lost 4 bases and J lost 2 bases. This CDR3 is 14 amino acids long. CDR3 DNA sequence: TGCAGCGTTGCGTCTAGCGGCCTCACAGATACGCAGTATTTT. Its protein is CSVASSGLTDTQYF.

This sequence joins TRBV27 and TRBJ2-5, with 11 bases identical to TRBD1. The CDR3 is made up of 15 amino acids. Trimming cost V 7 bases and J 5 bases; bases outside gene matches: 9. Germline assignment: CDR1 MNHEY and CDR2 SMNVEV (reference sequence). CDR3: CASKTGTGGWETQYF. DNA for the CDR3: TGTGCCAGCAAAACCGGGACAGGGGGGTGGGAGACCCAGTACTTC.

J is TRBJ2-1 and V is TRBV6-1; 16 bases align to TRBD2. CDR3 length: 14 residues. Germline-derived CDR1 and CDR2 are MNHNS and SASEGT. After removal of 8 bases from V and 5 bases from J, the junction contained 0 bases not matched to a gene. The CDR3: CASGTSGGDNEQFF. The CDR3 coding sequence is TGTGCCAGCGGGACTAGCGGGGGGGACAATGAGCAGTTCTTC.

This clonotype occurred a few times. The chain couples TRBV7-6 to TRBJ2-1, with D perhaps TRBD2 (7 bases). This CDR3 has 16 amino acids. From germline, CDR1 is SGHVS and CDR2 FNYEAQ. Trimming shortened V by 3 bases and J by 2 bases, and 14 bases separated the two germline ends. CDR3 bases: TGTGCCAGCAGCTTTAAGGCGGGGGCCCCCTACAATGAGCAGTTCTTC. Encoded protein: CASSFKAGAPYNEQFF.

The chain joins TRBV29-1 to TRBJ2-1, with 10 positions matching TRBD1. Germline values: CDR1 SQVTM, CDR2 ANQGSEA. Trimming removed 6 bases from V and 3 bases from J; junction bases left unmatched: 20. The CDR3 loop spans 19 amino acids. The DNA of the CDR3 is TGCAGCGTCCTCACCTGGGGGGGACAGGGGATTCTTAACTACAATGAGCAGTTCTTC. As protein: CSVLTWGGQGILNYNEQFF.

This clonotype was picked up a small number of times. The rearrangement joins TRBV7-8 to TRBJ2-6, with 10 bases matching TRBD2. The CDR3 is 18 residues long. In germline, CDR1 is SGHVS, CDR2 FQNEAQ. With V trimmed by 3 bases and J by 0 bases, 5 bases remained unmatched. In DNA form, the CDR3 reads TGTGCCAGCAGCTTGAGCGGGAGGGCCCGCTCTGGGGCCAACGTCCTGACTTTC. Translating it yields CASSLSGRARSGANVLTF.